This T cell receptor beta chain is from a study of T cell responses to AZD1222 COVID-19 vaccine. CDR1 is SNHLY, CDR2 FYNNEI, per germline. The CDR3 has 14 amino acids. The V gene end was trimmed by 4 bases and the J gene end by 6 bases; junction bases not matched to a gene: 6. Profiled with immunoSEQ multiplex PCR; TCRdb holds only in-frame clones, not every one. The profile shows 65,000 to 85,000 clones, 70% to 90% of them singletons. This clone was recorded only once. The chain combines TRBV2 with TRBJ1-2, with TRBD1 identical over 9 bases. The TCR was taken from an adult who received the AZD1222 COVID-19 vaccine. This sample comprised peripheral blood, obtained 28 days after the second AZD1222 dose. The DNA for the CDR3 is TGTGCCAGCAGTGGATACAGGGGGCAGGATGGCTACACCTTC. Its protein product is CASSGYRGQDGYTF.